The sequence of this TCR beta chain was determined in a study of cytomegalovirus exposure and HLA in healthy donors. Overall study findings and caveats: Reportedly, diagnosis of cytomegalovirus status by the classifier showed high specificity and sensitivity. Researchers catalogued about 160 TCR beta chains as cytomegalovirus-associated. Most TCR sequences showed up rarely, but some public TCRs showed up in many donors. In vitro confirmation showed a few CMV-associated chains to be CMV antigen specific.

Clones were read by immunoSEQ multiplex PCR, and TCRdb kept only the in-frame ones, dropping some. The sample records 200,000 to 300,000 clones, approximately 83% being singletons. Details on this clone: Its specificity is unknown.

Losses at the gene ends were 2 bases for V and 7 bases for J; bases not matched to a gene: 6. Germline V lookup: CDR1 MDHEN, CDR2 SYDVKM. There are 14 residues in the CDR3. The receptor was derived from a woman aged 25-40 years in good health and CMV-seropositive. The specimen sequenced was PBMCs. This rearrangement joins TRBV28 to TRBJ1-2; TRBD1 matches 8 bases. CDR3 bases: TGTGCCAGCAGTTTAAGGACAGGGTTTGGTGGCTACACCTTC. This gives the protein CASSLRTGFGGYTF.